This T cell receptor beta chain was sequenced for a study of Graves' ophthalmopathy and Graves' hyperthyroidism (dated by TCRdb to between 2017 and 2018). The study in broad terms: Peripheral blood was collected before any treatment was given, at the time of initial diagnosis. Following sampling, methimazole starting at 30 mg daily was administered to hyperthyroidism patients, and high-dose intravenous methylprednisolone was administered to ophthalmopathy patients. The study used signatures of the TCR beta repertoire to tell Graves' ophthalmopathy apart from Graves' hyperthyroidism and to predict which patients would progress to ophthalmopathy. In total, under 150 blood samples were TCR-sequenced: around 42 ophthalmopathy, 75 hyperthyroidism and some 17 hyperthyroidism-to-ophthalmopathy patients. The roughly 94 discovery patients were randomly split 7:3 into training and test sets. To explore V-J signatures distinguishing ophthalmopathy from hyperthyroidism, a discovery set of 100 patients (roughly 42 ophthalmopathy, about 57 stable hyperthyroidism) was enrolled. T-cell repertoires of thyroid tissue and blood were compared in 5 or 6 hyperthyroidism patients. For independent validation, a separate cohort was made up of around 19 hyperthyroidism patients plus 17 patients who later progressed from hyperthyroidism to ophthalmopathy.

As regards this clonotype: Its antigen specificity is not known. Base quality data are lacking; no much larger clone is found one base away.

A patient counted as having stable hyperthyroidism if there was no progression to ophthalmopathy within 18 months of follow-up. Patients with hyperthyroidism were aged 18 to 65 years, had been newly diagnosed, and had a disease duration of less than 2 months. Patients were excluded if they had other autoimmune diseases, uncontrolled infections, pregnancy or lactation. Diagnosis was based on clinical symptoms, serum thyroxine, TRAb, thyroid ultrasound and orbital computed tomography. PBMCs were isolated from approximately 10 ml of fresh peripheral blood by Ficoll-Paque density gradient centrifugation. Total RNA was extracted using Trizol reagent, and RNA quality was checked on an Agilent 2100 Bioanalyzer. General study outcomes and caveats: Among expanded thyroid clonotypes with frequency above 0.001, most also showed up in blood, which suggests that blood repertoires may reflect the thyroid immune response. In cross-validation, the 13-signature model distinguished ophthalmopathy from stable hyperthyroidism with about 89% sensitivity and about 81% specificity, while in the test set the corresponding values were roughly 80% and 75%. In validation, the model predicted ophthalmopathy progression with about 70% sensitivity and roughly 72% specificity; approximately 12 predicted patients were CT-confirmed with GO in a median of 6.5 months. Sample size was not predetermined statistically, and investigators were not blinded to group allocation.

The germline V gene (reference sequence) sets CDR1 to DFQATT and CDR2 to SNEGSKA. For this chain, trimming is 3 bases at the V end and 0 bases at the J end, and the number of junction bases without a gene match is 11. The CDR3 has 17 amino acids, counting the end cysteine and phenylalanine. CDR3 DNA is the only sequence kept; it has 51 bases, read in frame from the first base. TCR beta CDR3 regions were amplified from RNA transcripts for repertoire sequencing. A first-round RT-PCR used HTBI primers with the Qiagen OneStep RT-PCR kit, followed by a second-round multiplex PCR, size selection and purification. Sequencing of the libraries was carried out on an Illumina HiSeq2000 in paired-end mode with 100 bp reads. The original pipeline was this. SOAPnuke was used to process the reads, removing any read that contained adapters or uncalled bases, had a mean Phred below 15, or lacked an exact match to the constant primer or identifier. COPE v1.2.5 was used to merge high-quality paired reads. Each unique nucleotide sequence was defined as a clonotype, and clonotypes were aligned to IMGT TRB V, D and J references with MiTCR v1.1. The analysis was limited to V-J combinations with a frequency above 0.0001, which together covered 99.2% of repertoires. For each V-J combination, a TCR clonal expansion and chaos score was defined as F50 clonal expansion divided by the chaos observed in the TCRdist matrix. Welch's t-statistics and random forest were used to narrow the features down to 10 to 15 V-J combinations, which were then fed into a naive Bayes classifier. Thyroid-blood repertoire similarity was quantified with the Morisita-Horn index. TCRdb trimmed the raw reads at Q25, called clones with MiXCR and kept productive beta chains. Each record represents a unique CDR3 protein, reported with the most common genes and DNA among its rows. The V and J calls shown here were made by TCRdb, not taken from the authors' results. The sample contains 680,000 or so distinct CDR3 sequences, 22% of them found a single time. The ten largest make up about 6.6% of the sample.

The sequenced sample was peripheral blood. Recombination joined TRBV20-1 with TRBJ2-4; the junction holds 7 bases that match TRBD1. The clonotype originates from a woman aged 18-30 years with stable Graves' hyperthyroidism. Some clones in this sample may be carry-over from other donors' samples. Donor details come from another sample of the same person, matched by shared clones. The CDR3 is CSARPSQGDLAKNIQYF. DNA sequence: TGCAGTGCTAGGCCAAGCCAGGGGGACCTAGCCAAAAACATTCAGTACTTC.